This T cell receptor beta chain appears in the sequencing data of a study of T cells expressing NK-cell markers. Points from the study as a whole: The dominant NKG2C+ clonotypes represented about 1.0-8% of CD8+ T cells in six or seven donors.

The germline V gene has CDR1 SGHTA and CDR2 FQGTGA. The CDR3 totals 14 residues. Worth noting for this clonotype: Its antigen is not known.

UMIs were included in TCR beta cDNA generated by 5'RACE template switching. TCRdb reprocessed the 5' RACE reads and keeps a single row for each CDR3 protein, giving no DNA. The data show about 460,000 distinct CDR3 sequences, and the top ten clones hold over 1.3%. The rearrangement links TRBV7-3 to TRBJ2-5; the TCRdb D gene call, TRBD2, has no DNA to confirm it. Sequenced input: blood T cells: a sorted CD56 or NKG2C T cell subset, CD4+ or CD8+ T cells, or bulk PBMC T cells (not recorded which). This clonotype originated in a woman between 50 and 59 years old in good health. The CDR3 reads CASSPGGLGETQYF.